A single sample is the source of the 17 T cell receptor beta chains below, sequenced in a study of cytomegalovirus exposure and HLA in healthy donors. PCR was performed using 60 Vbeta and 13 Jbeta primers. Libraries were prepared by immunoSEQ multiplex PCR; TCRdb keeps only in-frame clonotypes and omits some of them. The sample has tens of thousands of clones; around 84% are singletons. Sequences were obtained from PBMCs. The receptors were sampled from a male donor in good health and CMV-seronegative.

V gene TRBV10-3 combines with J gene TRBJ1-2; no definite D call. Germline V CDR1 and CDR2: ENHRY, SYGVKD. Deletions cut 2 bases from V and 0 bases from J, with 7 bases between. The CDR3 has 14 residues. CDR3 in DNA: TGTGCCATCAGTGAGGCACGAGCTAACTATGGCTACACCTTC. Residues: CAISEARANYGYTF.

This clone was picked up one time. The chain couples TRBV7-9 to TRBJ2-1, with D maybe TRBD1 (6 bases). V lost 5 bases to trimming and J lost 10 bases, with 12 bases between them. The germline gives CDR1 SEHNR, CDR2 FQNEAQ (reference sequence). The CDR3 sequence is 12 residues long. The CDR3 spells CASSLSGEEQFF. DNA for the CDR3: TGTGCCAGCAGCCTGTCAGGGGAAGAGCAGTTCTTC.

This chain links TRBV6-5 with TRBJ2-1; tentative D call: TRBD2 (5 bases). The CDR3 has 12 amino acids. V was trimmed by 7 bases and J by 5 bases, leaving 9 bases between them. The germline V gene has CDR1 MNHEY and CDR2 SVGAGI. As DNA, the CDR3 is TGTGCCAGCACCTACGGGGACAATGAGCAGTTCTTC. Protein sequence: CASTYGDNEQFF.

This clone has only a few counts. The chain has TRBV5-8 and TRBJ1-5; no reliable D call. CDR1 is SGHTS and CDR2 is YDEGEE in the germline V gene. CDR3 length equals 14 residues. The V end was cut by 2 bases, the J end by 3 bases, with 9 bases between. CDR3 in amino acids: CASSLREINQPQHF. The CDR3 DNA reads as TGTGCCAGCAGCTTACGGGAAATCAATCAGCCCCAGCATTTT.

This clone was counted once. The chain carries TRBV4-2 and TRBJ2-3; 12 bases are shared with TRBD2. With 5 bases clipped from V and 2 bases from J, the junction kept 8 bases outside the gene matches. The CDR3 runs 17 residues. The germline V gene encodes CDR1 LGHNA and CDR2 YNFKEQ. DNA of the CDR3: TGTGCCAGCAGCATCCGTACTAGCGGGGGGAACACAGATACGCAGTATTTT. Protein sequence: CASSIRTSGGNTDTQYF.

The CDR3 DNA reads as TGTGCCAGCAGCCAGACCCCGGGACTTGGTCACGAAAAACTGTTTTTT. It codes for CASSQTPGLGHEKLFF. This chain joins TRBV4-2 and TRBJ1-4, with D tentatively TRBD1 (5 bases). Trimming removed 3 bases at V and 8 bases at J, with 19 bases between. The V gene's germline CDR1 is LGHNA and CDR2 YNFKEQ. This CDR3 region has 16 residues.

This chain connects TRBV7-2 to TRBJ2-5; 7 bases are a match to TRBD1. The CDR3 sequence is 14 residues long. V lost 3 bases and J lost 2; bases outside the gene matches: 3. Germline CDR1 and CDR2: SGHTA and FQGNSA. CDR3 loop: CASSFFRGQETQYF. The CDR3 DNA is TGTGCCAGCAGCTTCTTCAGGGGGCAAGAGACCCAGTACTTC.

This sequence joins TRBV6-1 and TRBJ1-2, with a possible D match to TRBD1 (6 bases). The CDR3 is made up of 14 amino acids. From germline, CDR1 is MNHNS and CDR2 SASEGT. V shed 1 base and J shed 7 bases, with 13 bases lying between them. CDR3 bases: TGTGCCAGCAGTGAAGGAAGGGGGTATGGTGGCTACACCTTC. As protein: CASSEGRGYGGYTF.

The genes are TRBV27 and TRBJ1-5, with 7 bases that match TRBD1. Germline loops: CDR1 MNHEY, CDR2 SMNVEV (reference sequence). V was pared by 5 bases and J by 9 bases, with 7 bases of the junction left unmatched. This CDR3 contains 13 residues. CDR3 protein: CASSVQGWGPQHF. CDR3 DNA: TGTGCCAGCAGTGTACAGGGGTGGGGGCCCCAGCATTTT.

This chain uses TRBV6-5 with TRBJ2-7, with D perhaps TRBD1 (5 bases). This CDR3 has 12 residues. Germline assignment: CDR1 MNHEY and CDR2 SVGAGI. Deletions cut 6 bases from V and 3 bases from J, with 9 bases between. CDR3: CASRGRGYEQYF. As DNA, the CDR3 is TGTGCCAGCAGGGGGCGCGGCTACGAGCAGTACTTC.

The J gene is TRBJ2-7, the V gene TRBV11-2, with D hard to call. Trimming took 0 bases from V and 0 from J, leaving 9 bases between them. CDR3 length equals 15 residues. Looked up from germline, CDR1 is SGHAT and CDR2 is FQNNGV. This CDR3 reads CASSLETAFSYEQYF. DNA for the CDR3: TGTGCCAGCAGCTTAGAAACAGCATTCTCCTACGAGCAGTACTTC. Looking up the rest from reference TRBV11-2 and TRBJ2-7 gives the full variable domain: EAGVAQSPRYKIIEKRQSVAFWCNPISGHATLYWYQQILGQGPKLLIQFQNNGVVDDSQLPKDRFSAERLKGVDSTLKIQPAKLEDSAVYLCASSLETAFSYEQYFGPGTRLTVT.

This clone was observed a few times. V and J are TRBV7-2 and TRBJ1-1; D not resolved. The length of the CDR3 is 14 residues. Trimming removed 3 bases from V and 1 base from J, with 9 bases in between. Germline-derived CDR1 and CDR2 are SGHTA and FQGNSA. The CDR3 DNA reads TGTGCCAGCAGCTTCGGCGCAGGGAACACTGAAGCTTTCTTT. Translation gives CASSFGAGNTEAFF.

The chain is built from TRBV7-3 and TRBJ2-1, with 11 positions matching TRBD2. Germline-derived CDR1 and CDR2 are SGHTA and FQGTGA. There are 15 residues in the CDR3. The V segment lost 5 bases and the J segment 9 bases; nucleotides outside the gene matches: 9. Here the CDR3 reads CASSAGLAVLGEQFF. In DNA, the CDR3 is TGTGCCAGCAGCGCGGGACTAGCGGTGCTGGGTGAGCAGTTCTTC.

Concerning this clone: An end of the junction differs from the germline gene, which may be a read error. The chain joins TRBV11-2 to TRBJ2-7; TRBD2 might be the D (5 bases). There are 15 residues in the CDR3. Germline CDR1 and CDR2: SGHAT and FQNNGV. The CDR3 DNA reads TGTGCCAGCAGCTTAGTTCGGGGAACCTCCGACGAGCAGTACTTC. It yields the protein CASSLVRGTSDEQYF.

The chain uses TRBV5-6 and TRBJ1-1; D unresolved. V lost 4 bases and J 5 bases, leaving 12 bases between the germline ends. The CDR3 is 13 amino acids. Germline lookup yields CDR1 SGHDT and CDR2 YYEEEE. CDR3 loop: CASSQRSRTEAFF. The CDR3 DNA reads TGTGCCAGCAGCCAACGGTCGAGAACTGAAGCTTTCTTT.

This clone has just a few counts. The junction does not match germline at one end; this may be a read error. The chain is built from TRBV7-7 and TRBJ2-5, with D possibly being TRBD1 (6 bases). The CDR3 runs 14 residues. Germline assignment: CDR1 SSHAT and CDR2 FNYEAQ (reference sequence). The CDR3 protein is CASSSGTLKETQYF. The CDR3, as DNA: TGTGCTAGCAGCTCAGGGACACTAAAAGAGACCCAGTACTTC.

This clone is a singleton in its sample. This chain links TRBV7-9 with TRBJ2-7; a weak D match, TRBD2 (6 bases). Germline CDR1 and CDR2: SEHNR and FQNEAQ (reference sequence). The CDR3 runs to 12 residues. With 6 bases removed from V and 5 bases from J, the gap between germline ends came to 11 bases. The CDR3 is CASSRDSDEQYF. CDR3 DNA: TGTGCCAGCAGTCGGGACTCGGACGAGCAGTACTTC.